These T cell receptor beta chains were read from a single sample in a study of neurological immune-mediated disorders. MiXCR, applied by TCRdb to the 5' RACE reads, yields one record per CDR3 protein. This table has tens of thousands of distinct CDR3 sequences, about 2.3% appearing once. The sequencing sample was made of PBMCs. All receptors derive from a man aged 50-59 years with multiple sclerosis. Each CDR3 is given with its conserved first and last residue. A D gene is named only where the DNA matches it firmly. Expanded clones are given a class, and other clones once, few, many or no size at all.

TRBV12-3/TRBV12-4	few	TRBJ2-7	TRBD1	TGTGCCAGCAGTCGCGCCGCGGGACAGGGGTTCGAGCAGTACTTC	CASSRAAGQGFEQYF
TRBV5-1	many	TRBJ2-7	-	TGCGCCAGCAGCACAGGGTCGGTCGGCGAGCAGTACTTC	CASSTGSVGEQYF
TRBV27	many	TRBJ1-2	TRBD1	TGTGCCAGCAGTATGTCCCCGGGACAGGGAAACTATGGCTACACCTTC	CASSMSPGQGNYGYTF
TRBV7-2	many	TRBJ2-7	-	TGTGCCAGCAGCTCGAGGGGGGGCCGGGACGAGCAGTACTTC	CASSSRGGRDEQYF
TRBV6-6	many	TRBJ2-3	-	TGTGCCAGCACGGGGGCCGGGACAGATACGCAGTATTTT	CASTGAGTDTQYF
TRBV2	many	TRBJ2-3	TRBD2	TGTGCCAGCAGCTCTAGCGGGTCGAGCACAGATACGCAGTATTTT	CASSSSGSSTDTQYF
TRBV12-3/TRBV12-4	many	TRBJ1-5	TRBD1	TGTGCCAGCAGTTCTCGGGACAGGGTTCAGCCCCAGCATTTT	CASSSRDRVQPQHF
TRBV7-2	many	TRBJ1-2	TRBD1	TGTGCCAGCAGCCCCAACTTGGGCAGGGGGCGTAGGGGCTACACCTTC	CASSPNLGRGRRGYTF
TRBV5-6	many	TRBJ2-5	-	TGTGCCAGCAGCCATCCGGGAACGCAAGAGACCCAGTACTTC	CASSHPGTQETQYF
TRBV3-1	many	TRBJ1-2	TRBD1	TGTGCCAGCAGCCCGGTTATGACAGGGAGAGGCTACACCTTC	CASSPVMTGRGYTF
TRBV7-9	many	TRBJ2-7	-	TGTGCCAGCAGCTTAGGGCAGGACTACGAGCAGTACTTC	CASSLGQDYEQYF
TRBV28	many	TRBJ1-6	-	TGTGCCAGCAGTTCCCCTCGGGGCGTCAGCTCCTATAATTCACCCCTCCACTTT	CASSSPRGVSSYNSPLHF
TRBV5-5	many	TRBJ1-1	-	TGTGCCAGCAGCTTGGTTCAGGGACCGAACACTGAAGCTTTCTTT	CASSLVQGPNTEAFF
TRBV20-1	many	TRBJ1-2	-	TGCAGTCTCGCGGGGAACTATGGCTACACCTTC	CSLAGNYGYTF
TRBV9	many	TRBJ2-2	-	TGTGCCAGCAGCGTAACCGGGATAGGGGAGCTGTTTTTT	CASSVTGIGELFF
TRBV9	many	TRBJ1-4	TRBD1	TGTGCCAGCAGCGTGACGGGACAGGGGCCTGTTAGAGGTGAAAAACTGTTTTTT	CASSVTGQGPVRGEKLFF
TRBV7-2	many	TRBJ2-3	TRBD2	TGTGCCAGCAGTTTGAGCAGGACTAGCGGCACAGATACGCAGTATTTT	CASSLSRTSGTDTQYF
TRBV4-3	many	TRBJ1-5	-	TGCGCCAGCAGCCAAGATTCGGGGCAGCCCCAGCATTTT	CASSQDSGQPQHF
TRBV20-1	many	TRBJ2-1	-	TGCAGTGCTAGAGAAATAGGAGGGGAGTACAATGAGCAGTTCTTC	CSAREIGGEYNEQFF
TRBV7-2	many	TRBJ2-5	TRBD2	TGTGCCAGCAGCTCCGTAGTAGCGGGGGGGATCCAAGAGACCCAGTACTTC	CASSSVVAGGIQETQYF
TRBV12-3/TRBV12-4	many	TRBJ1-2	-	TGTGCCAGCAGTTTACCCGTGAAGGGTTTTGGCTACACCTTC	CASSLPVKGFGYTF
TRBV6-6	many	TRBJ1-6	TRBD1	TGTGCCAGCAGTTACTCCAGGGGACAGGGGCATTCACCCCTCCACTTT	CASSYSRGQGHSPLHF
TRBV5-1	many	TRBJ1-1	TRBD1	TGCGCCAGCAGCGGGGGACAGGTTAAGAACACTGAAGCTTTCTTT	CASSGGQVKNTEAFF
TRBV18	-	TRBJ1-4	-	TGTGCCAGCTCACGGGAAAGCAATGAAAAACTGTTTTTT	CASSRESNEKLFF
TRBV29-1	medium-sized	TRBJ2-7	-	TGCAGCGTTATGGCAGTGGACCCCTACGAGCAGTACTTC	CSVMAVDPYEQYF
TRBV20-1	many	TRBJ2-1	TRBD2	TGCAGTGCTATCGGGGCTAGCGGGGGTGATGAGCAGTTCTTC	CSAIGASGGDEQFF